A selection of T cell receptor beta chains follows, all from one sample in a study of human T cells and chemical hapten exposure. TCRdb re-analysed the RACE reads in MiXCR, keeping a single row per CDR3 protein. The table lists 40,000 or so distinct CDR3 sequences, more than 3% of them singletons. The input for sequencing was whole blood, taken in connection with sensitization to the hapten diphenylcyclopropenone (DPC). The receptors here all came from a man aged 50-59 years with alopecia areata. Some clones in this sample may be carry-over from other donors' samples. CDR3s include the opening cysteine and the closing phenylalanine or tryptophan. The D gene is left open where the match is weak. Clone sizes are given selectively: once, few, many, or a class where the clone is expanded.

clone size: many; D gene: .; V gene: TRBV7-9; J gene: TRBJ2-3; CDR3 protein: CASSLARQTGTDTQYF; CDR3 DNA: TGTGCCAGCAGCTTAGCCAGGCAGACGGGCACAGATACGCAGTATTTT
clone size: few; D gene: TRBD2; V gene: TRBV7-2; J gene: TRBJ2-1; CDR3 protein: CASSFSSGSEQFF; CDR3 DNA: TGTGCCAGCAGCTTTAGTAGCGGGAGCGAGCAGTTCTTC
clone size: .; D gene: .; V gene: TRBV6-2/TRBV6-3; J gene: TRBJ2-7; CDR3 protein: CASSYSGSYEQYF; CDR3 DNA: TGTGCCAGCAGTTACTCGGGGTCCTACGAGCAGTACTTC
clone size: many; D gene: TRBD1; V gene: TRBV7-8; J gene: TRBJ2-7; CDR3 protein: CASSHDWDRNNYEQYF; CDR3 DNA: TGTGCCAGCAGCCACGACTGGGACAGGAATAACTACGAGCAGTACTTC
clone size: many; D gene: .; V gene: TRBV7-2; J gene: TRBJ1-5; CDR3 protein: CASSLWSSAESQPQHF; CDR3 DNA: TGTGCCAGCAGCTTGTGGAGTTCGGCGGAGAGTCAGCCCCAGCATTTT
clone size: many; D gene: .; V gene: TRBV28; J gene: TRBJ2-1; CDR3 protein: CASSLASLYNEQFF; CDR3 DNA: TGTGCCAGCAGTCTAGCCTCCCTCTACAATGAGCAGTTCTTC